These 29 T cell receptor beta chains were sequenced from one sample in a study of shared clonotypes between healthy human individuals. TCRdb's table, derived via immunoSEQ multiplex PCR, lists solely in-frame clones and lacks some. The sample shows millions of clones, more than 80% of them seen only once. Sequenced sample: naive CD4+ T cells sorted from blood. Subset meaning: CD45RA+ positively selected. The receptors here all came from a man between 18 and 35 years old in good health.

This chain connects TRBV6-1 to TRBJ1-4; 9 positions match TRBD1. The germline V gene encodes CDR1 MNHNS and CDR2 SASEGT. This CDR3 contains 15 residues. J was trimmed by 7 bases and V by 3 bases; bases with no gene match: 6. The chain's CDR3 is CASSDPGTGTEKLFF. The CDR3 region has the DNA TGTGCCAGCAGTGATCCCGGGACAGGGACTGAAAAACTGTTTTTT.

This chain uses TRBV10-2 with TRBJ1-3; D is undetermined. CDR1 WSHSY and CDR2 SAAADI come from the germline V gene. The ends were cut back, 6 bases at V and 1 base at J, with 13 bases in the middle. CDR3 size: 15 residues. The CDR3, as DNA: TGCGCCAGCAGACCCGAAGGAGGATCTGGAAACACCATATATTTT. Encoded protein: CASRPEGGSGNTIYF.

This clone was seen more than once but under ten times. One end of the junction varies from germline; a read error may be responsible. The rearrangement joins TRBV29-1 to TRBJ2-1, with TRBD1 matching 9 bases. This CDR3 is 12 amino acids long. The V gene's germline CDR1 is SQVTM and CDR2 ANQGSEA. The DNA for the CDR3 is TGCAGCGTGGAAGGACAGGGGCTCATCAAGTTCTTC. As protein: CSVEGQGLIKFF.

Details on this clone: This same CDR3 is encoded by further DNA sequences in the sample. The rearrangement joins TRBV5-5 to TRBJ1-1; possibly TRBD1 for D (5 bases). The CDR3 sequence is 14 residues long. V lost 1 base and J 0 bases, leaving 7 bases between the germline ends. Germline V gives CDR1 SGHKS, CDR2 YYEKEE (reference sequence). This chain's CDR3 is CASSLRGMNTEAFF. CDR3 sequence (DNA): TGTGCCAGCAGCTTGAGGGGAATGAACACTGAAGCTTTCTTT.

The V gene is TRBV29-1, the J gene TRBJ2-5, with 8 bases matching TRBD2. This CDR3 region has 16 residues. Trimming cost V 0 bases and J 2 bases; bases outside gene matches: 8. Germline assignment: CDR1 SQVTM and CDR2 ANQGSEA. The CDR3 nucleotides are TGCAGCGTTGAAGAGCCTCTCGGGAGGGTTCAAGAGACCCAGTACTTC. It yields the protein CSVEEPLGRVQETQYF.

The chain links TRBV7-9 to TRBJ1-1; perhaps TRBD1 as D (6 bases). Trimming took off 2 bases at V and 3 bases at J, with 10 bases between the two ends. Germline V gives CDR1 SEHNR, CDR2 FQNEAQ (reference sequence). The CDR3 runs to 14 residues. This chain's CDR3 is CASSLRGIDTEAFF. The CDR3 bases are TGTGCCAGCAGCTTAAGGGGGATCGACACTGAAGCTTTCTTT. The full variable domain, completed using reference TRBV7-9 and TRBJ1-1, is DTGVSQNPRHKITKRGQNVTFRCDPISEHNRLYWYRQTLGQGPEFLTYFQNEAQLEKSRLLSDRFSAERPKGSFSTLEIQRTEQGDSAMYLCASSLRGIDTEAFFGQGTRLTVV.

The rearrangement links TRBV27 to TRBJ2-3; 8 bases are a match to TRBD2. The CDR3 consists of 14 residues. With V trimmed by 0 bases and J by 5 bases, 1 base remained unmatched. CDR1 MNHEY and CDR2 SMNVEV come from the germline V gene (reference sequence). The CDR3: CASSLSAGGDTQYF. The CDR3 region has the DNA TGTGCCAGCAGTTTATCGGCGGGGGGAGATACGCAGTATTTT.

The rearrangement links TRBV7-2 to TRBJ2-5; 8 bases match TRBD1. This CDR3 spans 15 amino acids. Trimming removed 5 bases from V and 5 bases from J; junction bases left unmatched: 10. CDR1 and CDR2 (germline): SGHTA, FQGNSA. The chain's CDR3 is CASSPSQGARETQYF. In DNA, the CDR3 is TGTGCCAGCAGCCCTTCGCAGGGGGCTAGGGAGACCCAGTACTTC.

The V call is TRBV5-6, the J call TRBJ1-2; D is perhaps TRBD1 (5 bases). Germline CDR1 reads SGHDT; CDR2 reads YYEEEE. The CDR3 runs to 18 residues. V gave up 0 bases and J gave up 7 bases, with 25 bases separating them. CDR3 coding DNA: TGTGCCAGCAGCTTGGCCCCGGGGGTACTCTATGTCCGTGGTGGCTACACCTTC. This sequence encodes CASSLAPGVLYVRGGYTF.

The V gene is TRBV29-1, the J gene TRBJ2-5; 12 positions agree with TRBD2. After removal of 4 bases from V and 5 bases from J, the junction contained 11 bases not matched to a gene. Germline CDR1 reads SQVTM; CDR2 reads ANQGSEA. This CDR3 contains 16 residues. CDR3 loop: CSVALRLAGAWETQYF. CDR3 bases: TGCAGCGTTGCCCTCCGACTAGCGGGAGCGTGGGAGACCCAGTACTTC.

The chain has TRBV4-1 and TRBJ2-2; 9 nucleotides agree with TRBD2. CDR1 is MGHRA and CDR2 is YSYEKL in the germline V gene. The V segment lost 4 bases and the J segment 3 bases; nucleotides outside the gene matches: 15. The CDR3 runs 19 residues. The CDR3: CASSPPSEWREGYTGELFF. CDR3 DNA: TGCGCCAGCAGCCCCCCATCTGAGTGGCGGGAGGGGTACACCGGGGAGCTGTTTTTT.

On this clone itself: In the same sample, other DNA sequences code for this CDR3. V and J are TRBV5-1 and TRBJ2-5; D is unresolved. Trimming removed 4 bases from V and 0 bases from J, with 4 bases in between. Germline CDR1 SGHRS, CDR2 YFSETQ. This CDR3 comprises 12 residues. CDR3 nucleotide sequence: TGCGCCAGCAGCGCCAACCAAGAGACCCAGTACTTC. Protein sequence: CASSANQETQYF.

This chain connects TRBV15 to TRBJ2-4; D gene uncertain. Germline V CDR1 and CDR2: LNHNV, YYDKDF (reference sequence). The CDR3 runs to 16 residues. Trimming left V 1 base short and J 3 bases short, with 13 bases between. CDR3: CATSRGVSGDKNIQYF. The CDR3 bases are TGTGCCACCAGCAGAGGGGTATCTGGGGACAAAAACATTCAGTACTTC.

The CDR3 DNA follows: TGCGCCAGCAGCTCAACCGGACCAATCAATGAGCAGTTCTTC. This encodes CASSSTGPINEQFF. This chain joins TRBV5-1 and TRBJ2-1; D not resolved. Germline CDR1 is SGHRS and CDR2 is YFSETQ. The CDR3 has 14 residues. Trimming shortened V by 3 bases and J by 6 bases, and 13 bases separated the two germline ends.

The J gene is TRBJ2-7, the V gene TRBV6-6, with unresolved D. Trimming stripped 2 bases from V and 6 bases from J, with 11 bases between. The CDR3 runs to 13 residues. From germline, CDR1 is MNHNY and CDR2 SVGAGI (reference sequence). The CDR3 spells CASSYPLLPEQYF. CDR3 DNA sequence: TGTGCCAGCAGTTACCCCCTTCTGCCCGAGCAGTACTTC.

The rearrangement uses TRBV2 and TRBJ1-4; D may be TRBD1 (6 bases). The V gene lost 7 bases and the J gene lost 3 bases, with 9 bases spanning the gap. The CDR3 covers 13 residues. CDR1 is SNHLY, CDR2 FYNNEI, per germline. The CDR3 sequence is CASTGVANEKLFF. The CDR3 nucleotides are TGTGCCAGCACAGGGGTGGCTAATGAAAAACTGTTTTTT.

The CDR3 protein is CASSPRTDTDTQYF. DNA for the CDR3: TGTGCCAGCAGTCCCCGGACGGACACAGATACGCAGTATTTT. V and J are TRBV6-6 and TRBJ2-3; D not resolved. Trimming pared 5 bases from V and 2 bases from J, leaving 11 bases between. Germline values: CDR1 MNHNY, CDR2 SVGAGI (reference sequence). The CDR3 totals 14 residues.

The CDR3 DNA sequence: TGTGCCAGCAGCTTAGAAGGGGGAAGGAGCAATCAGCCCCAGCATTTT. Protein product: CASSLEGGRSNQPQHF. This rearrangement joins TRBV7-2 to TRBJ1-5, with D perhaps matching TRBD1 (6 bases). The CDR3 consists of 16 residues. Germline CDR1 reads SGHTA; CDR2 reads FQGNSA. Trimming stripped 1 base from V and 1 base from J, with 11 bases between.

Comments on this clone: The sample carries other DNA sequences with the same CDR3. The rearrangement uses TRBV4-1 and TRBJ1-4; no firm D call. Germline V gives CDR1 MGHRA, CDR2 YSYEKL. This CDR3 comprises 13 residues. The germline V and J ends were trimmed by 1 base and 8 bases, with 8 bases remaining between them. CDR3 nucleotide sequence: TGCGCCAGCAGCCAAGTTAACGGCGAAAAACTGTTTTTT. Translation: CASSQVNGEKLFF.

The chain employs TRBV5-1 and TRBJ2-2; 9 bases align to TRBD1. Losses at the gene ends were 4 bases for V and 5 bases for J; bases not matched to a gene: 9. The germline gives CDR1 SGHRS, CDR2 YFSETQ. The CDR3 totals 16 residues. The CDR3 reads CASSRQGQGLTGELFF. For the CDR3, the DNA is TGCGCCAGCAGCCGGCAGGGACAGGGCCTAACCGGGGAGCTGTTTTTT.

This clone was observed a few times. The identical CDR3 is also encoded by other nucleotide sequences in the sample. Written as DNA, the CDR3 is TGTGCCAGCAGCTTAGGATCAGGGAACTATGGCTACACCTTC. Translating it yields CASSLGSGNYGYTF. The V call is TRBV7-2, the J call TRBJ1-2; tentative D call: TRBD1 (5 bases). The ends were cut back, 1 base at V and 2 bases at J, with 8 bases in the middle. The CDR3 has 14 residues. From germline, CDR1 is SGHTA and CDR2 FQGNSA.

V gene TRBV2 combines with J gene TRBJ2-1, with TRBD2 matching over 8 bases. Germline V gene sequence: CDR1 SNHLY, CDR2 FYNNEI. This CDR3 is 11 amino acids long. V was pared by 1 base and J by 14 bases, with 1 base of the junction left unmatched. This CDR3 reads CASSEGREEFF. Here the CDR3 DNA reads TGTGCCAGCAGTGAAGGGCGGGAGGAGTTCTTC.

CDR3 region: CSVRGGSKAFF. CDR3 nucleotide sequence: TGCAGTGTTAGGGGGGGATCCAAAGCTTTCTTT. The chain couples TRBV20-1 to TRBJ1-1, with D maybe TRBD1 (6 bases). This CDR3 is 11 amino acids long. CDR1 DFQATT and CDR2 SNEGSKA come from the germline V gene (reference sequence). The V end was cut by 7 bases, the J end by 9 bases, with 15 bases between.

This clone was seen a handful of times. V gene TRBV5-1 combines with J gene TRBJ1-1; 7 positions match TRBD1. This CDR3 contains 14 residues. Losses at the gene ends were 3 bases for V and 4 bases for J; bases not matched to a gene: 6. From germline, CDR1 is SGHRS and CDR2 YFSETQ. CDR3 region: CASSYEAGGTEAFF. The CDR3 DNA follows: TGCGCCAGCAGCTACGAAGCAGGGGGCACTGAAGCTTTCTTT.

About this clone itself: The junction differs from germline at one of its ends, possibly a read error. V usage is TRBV7-7 and J usage is TRBJ2-3; 10 positions match TRBD2. This CDR3 is 16 amino acids long. Germline V gene data show CDR1 as SSHAT and CDR2 as FNYEAQ (reference sequence). The CDR3 loop reads CASSFLSGGATDTQYF. Written as DNA, the CDR3 is TGTGCTAGCAGCTTTTTAAGCGGGGGGGCGACAGATACGCAGTATTTT.

V and J are TRBV2 and TRBJ1-2, with D uncertain. Trimming took off 6 bases at V and 4 bases at J, with 12 bases between the two ends. The V gene's germline CDR1 is SNHLY and CDR2 FYNNEI. The CDR3 extends over 13 amino acids. The CDR3 region is CASRVSQIYGYTF. In nucleotides, the CDR3 is TGTGCCAGCAGGGTCAGTCAGATCTATGGCTACACCTTC.

The chain has TRBV11-2 and TRBJ2-3, with 9 bases aligning to TRBD2. Losses at the gene ends were 3 bases for V and 6 bases for J; bases not matched to a gene: 10. The CDR3 is 16 amino acids. Germline CDR1 is SGHAT and CDR2 is FQNNGV. The CDR3 loop is CASSFTRGLAGDTQYF. CDR3 DNA sequence: TGTGCCAGCAGCTTCACGCGGGGCCTAGCGGGGGATACGCAGTATTTT.

The V gene is TRBV7-2, the J gene TRBJ1-6, with D unclear. Germline V gene sequence: CDR1 SGHTA, CDR2 FQGNSA. The CDR3 spans 12 residues. V lost 1 base and J lost 10, with 5 bases in between. CDR3 protein: CASSLDQSPLHF. The DNA for the CDR3 is TGTGCCAGCAGCTTAGATCAATCACCCCTCCACTTT.

This clone was seen a single time. The chain is built from TRBV4-1 and TRBJ2-5; 7 nucleotides align to TRBD1. This CDR3 is built from 16 residues. Germline-derived CDR1 and CDR2 are MGHRA and YSYEKL. Trimming took 2 bases from V and 2 from J; bases not matched to a gene: 8. Here the CDR3 DNA reads TGCGCCAGCAGCCAACACCGGGACAGAGAACAAGAGACCCAGTACTTC. Its translation is CASSQHRDREQETQYF.